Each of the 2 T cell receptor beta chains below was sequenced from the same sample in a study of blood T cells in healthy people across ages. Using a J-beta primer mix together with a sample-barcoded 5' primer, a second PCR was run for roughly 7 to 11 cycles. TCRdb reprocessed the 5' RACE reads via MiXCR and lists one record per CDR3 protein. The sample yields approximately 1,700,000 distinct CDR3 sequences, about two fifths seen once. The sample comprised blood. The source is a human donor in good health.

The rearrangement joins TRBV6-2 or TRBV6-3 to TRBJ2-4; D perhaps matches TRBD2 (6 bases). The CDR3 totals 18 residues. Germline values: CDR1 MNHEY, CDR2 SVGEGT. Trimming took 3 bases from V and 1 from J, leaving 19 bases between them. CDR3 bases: TGTGCCAGCAGTTATGGGCCCCGGGGGACCCAGGCCAAAAACATTCAGTACTTC. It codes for CASSYGPRGTQAKNIQYF.

CDR3 nucleotide sequence: TGTGCCATCAGTGAGTCTAAGGGGGCTAAGGACTATGGCTACACCTTC. Protein sequence: CAISESKGAKDYGYTF. The chain is built from TRBV10-3 and TRBJ1-2; 7 nucleotides agree with TRBD1. The germline V gene encodes CDR1 ENHRY and CDR2 SYGVKD. The CDR3 spans 16 residues. With V trimmed by 0 bases and J by 3 bases, 7 bases remained unmatched.